The 16 T cell receptor beta chains below come from one sample, sequenced in a study of T cell responses to AZD1222 COVID-19 vaccine. The table came from immunoSEQ multiplex PCR; TCRdb's copy has only in-frame clones and leaves some out. The top ten clones hold roughly a fifth of a sample with 75,000 to 95,000 clones, around nine tenths of them seen once. The sample was peripheral blood, taken on day 0 of AZD1222 vaccination. These receptors originate from an adult in good health.

The rearrangement joins TRBV6-5 to TRBJ2-7; D gene unclear. CDR3 length equals 14 residues. V was shortened by 5 bases and J by 4 bases, with 15 bases between the two germline ends. CDR1 MNHEY and CDR2 SVGAGI come from the germline V gene. CDR3 bases: TGTGCCAGCAGTCCCGCCATGGATCGGTACGAGCAGTACTTC. Its translation is CASSPAMDRYEQYF.

This chain joins TRBV7-2 and TRBJ1-6; D is unresolved. V lost 2 bases and J lost 7, with 12 bases in between. Germline V gene sequence: CDR1 SGHTA, CDR2 FQGNSA. The CDR3 runs to 15 residues. The CDR3 nucleotides read TGTGCCAGCAGCTTATTGGGCCAGTCAAATTCACCCCTCCACTTT. Its translation: CASSLLGQSNSPLHF.

The chain joins TRBV4-1 to TRBJ1-1; no reliable D call. The CDR3 covers 14 residues. V gave up 4 bases and J gave up 5 bases, with 14 bases separating them. Per germline, CDR1 MGHRA and CDR2 YSYEKL. The CDR3 nucleotides are TGCGCCAGCAGCCGGGATGAGTTTTTGACTGAAGCTTTCTTT. Encoded protein: CASSRDEFLTEAFF.

The V and J genes are TRBV4-1 and TRBJ1-1; D is possibly TRBD1 (5 bases). Germline-derived CDR1 and CDR2 are MGHRA and YSYEKL. Trimming cost V 4 bases and J 1 base, with 16 bases left between them. This CDR3 region has 16 residues. The chain's CDR3 is CASSLTEGWGNTEAFF. The CDR3 DNA reads TGCGCCAGCAGCCTAACGGAGGGGTGGGGGAACACTGAAGCTTTCTTT.

Only a few counts were recorded for this clone. The V call is TRBV5-5, the J call TRBJ1-2; D is ambiguous. The germline V gene encodes CDR1 SGHKS and CDR2 YYEKEE (reference sequence). V was clipped by 3 bases and J by 4 bases, with 13 bases between them. The CDR3 spans 14 residues. The CDR3 DNA sequence: TGTGCCAGCAGCTCAGAAGGCAGAAGCTATGGCTACACCTTC. It is translated as CASSSEGRSYGYTF.

As for this clone: Other DNA sequences in the sample encode the same CDR3. The rearrangement uses TRBV28 and TRBJ2-5; no clear D. V lost 3 bases and J 2 bases, leaving 4 bases between the germline ends. This CDR3 is 12 amino acids long. Germline assignment: CDR1 MDHEN and CDR2 SYDVKM. The CDR3 DNA sequence: TGTGCCAGCAGTTTGGTTCAAGAGACCCAGTACTTC. It yields the protein CASSLVQETQYF.

This rearrangement joins TRBV19 to TRBJ2-7; TRBD2 aligns across 14 bases. CDR1 LNHDA and CDR2 SQIVND come from the germline V gene (reference sequence). The CDR3 extends over 14 amino acids. With 4 bases clipped from V and 6 bases from J, the junction kept 2 bases outside the gene matches. The CDR3 reads CASSKGLAGVEQYF. CDR3 in DNA: TGTGCCAGTAGTAAGGGACTAGCGGGAGTCGAGCAGTACTTC.

The chain joins TRBV12-5 to TRBJ1-1, with D possibly matching TRBD1 (6 bases). Germline values: CDR1 LGHNT, CDR2 FRNRAP. The ends were cut back, 7 bases at V and 5 bases at J, with 29 bases in the middle. The CDR3 covers 18 residues. CDR3 coding DNA: TGTGCTAGTGCTCCCCATGGTTTGGTAGGGGGGCCCCTTACTGAAGCTTTCTTT. Residues: CASAPHGLVGGPLTEAFF.

The chain has TRBV12-3 or TRBV12-4 and TRBJ2-2; unclear D gene. This CDR3 contains 13 residues. Trimming stripped 3 bases from V and 4 bases from J, with 6 bases between. DNA of the CDR3: TGTGCCAGCAGTTTTCTGGGCACCGGGGAGCTGTTTTTT. Encoded protein: CASSFLGTGELFF.

The J gene is TRBJ2-1, the V gene TRBV9; D tentatively reads TRBD1 or TRBD2 (7 bases each). CDR3 length: 15 residues. From germline, CDR1 is SGDLS and CDR2 YYNGEE. V was cut by 4 bases and J by 6 bases, with 17 bases left in between. The CDR3 sequence: CASSPGGAKPNEQFF. In DNA, the CDR3 is TGTGCCAGCAGCCCAGGGGGGGCTAAACCCAATGAGCAGTTCTTC.

This clone was observed a single time. This chain links TRBV5-1 with TRBJ1-1; perhaps TRBD1 as D (6 bases). The CDR3 contains 14 residues. The germline V gene has CDR1 SGHRS and CDR2 YFSETQ. Deletions cut 2 bases from V and 1 base from J, with 9 bases between. DNA for the CDR3: TGCGCCAGCAGCTTCCTGGGACAGAACACTGAAGCTTTCTTT. It codes for CASSFLGQNTEAFF.

In its sample, this clone is medium-sized. The CDR3 loop is CASMWYTEAFF. For the CDR3, the DNA is TGTGCCAGCATGTGGTACACTGAAGCTTTCTTT. The chain carries TRBV2 and TRBJ1-1, with D uncertain. CDR3 length: 11 amino acids. CDR1 is SNHLY and CDR2 is FYNNEI in the germline V gene. The ends were cut back, 7 bases at V and 3 bases at J, with 6 bases in the middle.

J is TRBJ1-2 and V is TRBV4-3; 7 nucleotides align to TRBD1. The CDR3 length is 18 residues. Germline lookup yields CDR1 LGHNA and CDR2 YSLEER. J lost 3 bases, V lost 2 bases, and 15 bases had no gene match. The CDR3 nucleotides are TGCGCCAGCAGCCAAATGTTCCTAGGGGGCGCGCTGGACTATGGCTACACCTTC. Its protein is CASSQMFLGGALDYGYTF.

The gene calls are TRBV6-5 and TRBJ1-3; maybe TRBD1 (6 bases). This CDR3 is 15 amino acids long. The germline CDR1 and CDR2 sequences are MNHEY and SVGAGI. V gave up 6 bases and J gave up 0 bases, with 12 bases separating them. The CDR3 DNA reads TGTGCCAGCAGCCCCACAGGGAACTCTGGAAACACCATATATTTT. This codes for CASSPTGNSGNTIYF.

V is TRBV7-6 and J is TRBJ1-3, with a possible D match to TRBD1 (5 bases). The V end was cut by 5 bases, the J end by 0 bases, with 14 bases between. This CDR3 is built from 16 residues. Per the germline V gene, CDR1 is SGHVS and CDR2 is FNYEAQ. CDR3 bases: TGTGCCAGCAGCCCAGACATGGGACGCTCTGGAAACACCATATATTTT. It translates to CASSPDMGRSGNTIYF.

V usage is TRBV11-2 and J usage is TRBJ2-7; the match to TRBD2 covers 7 bases. Germline CDR1 and CDR2: SGHAT and FQNNGV. Trimming at V came to 5 bases and at J to 2 bases, leaving 12 bases not matched to a gene. This CDR3 is built from 16 residues. CDR3 sequence: CASSPHSSGSAYEQYF. For the CDR3, the DNA is TGTGCCAGCAGCCCCCATTCTAGCGGATCAGCCTACGAGCAGTACTTC.